This TCR beta chain was profiled in a study of T cell responses to AZD1222 COVID-19 vaccine. Overall study results and limits: Possibly, clonal diversity was underestimated; donors were largely white British and included more females.

As for this clone: The antigen remains undetermined.

The table came from immunoSEQ multiplex PCR; TCRdb's copy has only in-frame clones and leaves some out. The sample includes about 130,000 clones, about nine tenths seen only once; the top ten take more than 3.5%. Per the germline V gene, CDR1 is SGHNT and CDR2 is YYREEE (reference sequence). Trimming pared 4 bases from V and 5 bases from J, leaving 16 bases between. CDR3 length: 15 residues. V is TRBV5-4 and J is TRBJ1-5; D perhaps matches TRBD1 (6 bases). The source material was peripheral blood, sampled on day 0 of AZD1222 vaccination. The sequence derives from an adult in good health. The CDR3: CASSKGGGGDQPQHF. The CDR3 DNA sequence: TGTGCCAGCAGCAAGGGTGGCGGGGGCGATCAGCCCCAGCATTTT. Full variable domain (missing parts from reference TRBV5-4 and TRBJ1-5): ETGVTQSPTHLIKTRGQQVTLRCSSQSGHNTVSWYQQALGQGPQFIFQYYREEENGRGNFPPRFSGLQFPNYSSELNVNALELDDSALYLCASSKGGGGDQPQHFGDGTRLSIL.